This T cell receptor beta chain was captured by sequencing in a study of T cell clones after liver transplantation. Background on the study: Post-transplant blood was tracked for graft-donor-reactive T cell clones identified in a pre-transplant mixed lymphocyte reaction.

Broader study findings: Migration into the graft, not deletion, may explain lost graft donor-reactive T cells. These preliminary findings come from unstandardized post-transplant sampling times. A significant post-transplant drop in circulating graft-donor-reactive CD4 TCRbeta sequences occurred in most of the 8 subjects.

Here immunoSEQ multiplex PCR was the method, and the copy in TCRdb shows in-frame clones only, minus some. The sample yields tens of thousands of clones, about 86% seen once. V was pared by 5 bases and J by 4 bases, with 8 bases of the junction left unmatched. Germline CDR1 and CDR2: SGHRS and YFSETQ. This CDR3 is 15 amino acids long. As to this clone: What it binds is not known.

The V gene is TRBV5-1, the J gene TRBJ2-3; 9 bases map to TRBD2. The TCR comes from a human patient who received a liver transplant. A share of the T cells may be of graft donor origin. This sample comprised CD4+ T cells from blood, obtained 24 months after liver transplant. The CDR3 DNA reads TGCGCCAGCAGAATTAGCGGGAGTGAAGCAGATACGCAGTATTTT. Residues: CASRISGSEADTQYF.